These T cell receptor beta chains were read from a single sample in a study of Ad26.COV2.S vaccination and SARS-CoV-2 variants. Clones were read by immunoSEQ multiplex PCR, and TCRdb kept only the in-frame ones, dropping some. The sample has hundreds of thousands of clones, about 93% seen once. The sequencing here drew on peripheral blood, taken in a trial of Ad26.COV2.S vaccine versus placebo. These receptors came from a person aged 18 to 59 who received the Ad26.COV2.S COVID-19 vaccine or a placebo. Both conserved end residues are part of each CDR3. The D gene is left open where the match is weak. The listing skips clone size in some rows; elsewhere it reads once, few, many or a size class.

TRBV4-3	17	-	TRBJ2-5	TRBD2	TGCGCCAGCAGCCAAGGGCTAGCGGGAGTTACATGGGAGACCCAGTACTTC	CASSQGLAGVTWETQYF
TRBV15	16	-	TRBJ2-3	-	TGTGCCACCAGCAGAGCTAAGGGAAGCTCCACAGATACGCAGTATTTT	CATSRAKGSSTDTQYF
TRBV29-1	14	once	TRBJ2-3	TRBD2	TGCAGCGTGGCTGGACTAGCGGGCCCAGATACGCAGTATTTT	CSVAGLAGPDTQYF
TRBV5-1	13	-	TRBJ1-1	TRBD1	TGCGCCAGCAGCCTGGGACAGATCACTGAAGCTTTCTTT	CASSLGQITEAFF
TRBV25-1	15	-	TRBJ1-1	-	TGTGCCAGCACCACCCCGGTGGGGAGGAACACTGAAGCTTTCTTT	CASTTPVGRNTEAFF
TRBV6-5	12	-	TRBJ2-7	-	TGTGCCAGCAGCTCGGACATTCGGGAGCAGTACTTC	CASSSDIREQYF
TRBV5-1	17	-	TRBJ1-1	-	TGCGCCAGCAGCCCCGGGACATTGGACATTTTGAACACTGAAGCTTTCTTT	CASSPGTLDILNTEAFF
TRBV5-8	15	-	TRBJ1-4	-	TGTGCCAGCAGCTTGGGCCGGGGTGGGAATGAAAAACTGTTTTTT	CASSLGRGGNEKLFF
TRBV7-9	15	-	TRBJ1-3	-	TGTGCCAGCAGCTTAGATGGACAGTCTGGAAACACCATATATTTT	CASSLDGQSGNTIYF
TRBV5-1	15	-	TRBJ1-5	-	TGCGCCAGCAGCTTAATGGGTTATAGCAATCAGCCCCAGCATTTT	CASSLMGYSNQPQHF
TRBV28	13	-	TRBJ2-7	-	TGTGCCAGCAGTTGGGGCAGACCATTCGAGCAGTACTTC	CASSWGRPFEQYF
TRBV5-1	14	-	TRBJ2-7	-	TGCGCCAGCAGCTTGGATCCGGGACCCTACGAGCAGTACTTC	CASSLDPGPYEQYF
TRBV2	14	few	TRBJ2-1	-	TGTGCCAGCAGTCCGACGGACTGGGACAATGAGCAGTTCTTC	CASSPTDWDNEQFF
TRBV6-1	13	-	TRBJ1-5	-	TGTGCCAGCAGTGAAGACCCGAACCAGCCCCAGCATTTT	CASSEDPNQPQHF
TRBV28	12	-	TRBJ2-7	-	TGTGCCAGCAGTCGCGGAGACTACGAGCAGTACTTC	CASSRGDYEQYF
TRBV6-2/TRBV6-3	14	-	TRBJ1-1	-	TGTGCCAGCAGTTACGGCGGGTTGAACACTGAAGCTTTCTTT	CASSYGGLNTEAFF
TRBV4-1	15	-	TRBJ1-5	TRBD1	TGCGCCAGCAGCCAAGAGGGGACAGGGATTCAGCCCCAGCATTTT	CASSQEGTGIQPQHF
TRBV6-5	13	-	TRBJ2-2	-	TGTGCCAGCAGTATCCGACTAGTCGGGGAGCTGTTTTTT	CASSIRLVGELFF
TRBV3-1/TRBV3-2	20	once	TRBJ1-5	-	TGTGCCAGCAGCCAAGATCTGCGGGGAGGGGATATAGATGGCAATCAGCCCCAGCATTTT	CASSQDLRGGDIDGNQPQHF
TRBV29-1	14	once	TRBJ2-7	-	TGCAGCGTTGAAGAGGGGGACGGCTACTACGAGCAGTACTTC	CSVEEGDGYYEQYF
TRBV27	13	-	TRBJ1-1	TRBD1	TGTGCCAGCAGCCACAGGGGGAACACTGAAGCTTTCTTT	CASSHRGNTEAFF
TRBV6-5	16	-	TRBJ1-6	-	TGTGCCAGCAGTTACTCAAGGGCCTTGATGAATTCACCCCTCCACTTT	CASSYSRALMNSPLHF
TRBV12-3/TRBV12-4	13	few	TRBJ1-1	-	TGTGCCAGCAGTTTGGGCATGAACACTGAAGCTTTCTTT	CASSLGMNTEAFF
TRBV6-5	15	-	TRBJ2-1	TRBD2	TGTGCCAGCAGTTACCCCGGGGGGGGTTACAATGAGCAGTTCTTC	CASSYPGGGYNEQFF
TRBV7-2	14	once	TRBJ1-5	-	TGTGCCAGCAGCTTGGGGGAGTTGGGTCAGCCCCAGCATTTT	CASSLGELGQPQHF
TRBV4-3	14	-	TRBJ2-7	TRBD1	TGCGCCAGCAGCCTAAGGACAGGTAGCTACGAGCAGTACTTC	CASSLRTGSYEQYF
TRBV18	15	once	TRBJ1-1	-	TGTGCCAGCTCACCACCCTCGGCAGTTAACACTGAAGCTTTCTTT	CASSPPSAVNTEAFF
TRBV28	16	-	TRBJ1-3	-	TGTGCCAGCAGTTTACTGGACTCCCCTAGGGGAAACACCATATATTTT	CASSLLDSPRGNTIYF
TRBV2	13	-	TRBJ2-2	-	TGTGCCAGCAGCGTCAGGGACACCGGGGAGCTGTTTTTT	CASSVRDTGELFF
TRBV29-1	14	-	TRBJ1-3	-	TGCAGCGTTGAAGATGTCGGGGCTGGAAACACCATATATTTT	CSVEDVGAGNTIYF
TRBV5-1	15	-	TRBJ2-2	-	TGCGCCAGCAGCTTGTTCGCAGGCAACACCGGGGAGCTGTTTTTT	CASSLFAGNTGELFF
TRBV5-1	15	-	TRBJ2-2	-	TGCGCCAGCAGCTTGGCCCTAATCGGGGGCGGGGAGCTGTTTTTT	CASSLALIGGGELFF
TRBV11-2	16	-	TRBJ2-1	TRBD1	TGTGCCAGCAGCTCAACAGGGGGCCGTGCCTACAATGAGCAGTTCTTC	CASSSTGGRAYNEQFF
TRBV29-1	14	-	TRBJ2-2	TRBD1	TGCAGCGCATACAGGGGAGAGGGAACCGGGGAGCTGTTTTTT	CSAYRGEGTGELFF
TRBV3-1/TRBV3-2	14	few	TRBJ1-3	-	TGTGCCAGCAGCCAGTGGGGGGACGGAAACACCATATATTTT	CASSQWGDGNTIYF
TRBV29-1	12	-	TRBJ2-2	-	TGCAGCGTTGATTGGGGTAGCGGGGAGCTGTTTTTT	CSVDWGSGELFF
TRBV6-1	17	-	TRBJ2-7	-	TGTGCCAGCAGTGAATTCGGTGTTGGGGGCGAACTCCACGAGCAGTACTTC	CASSEFGVGGELHEQYF
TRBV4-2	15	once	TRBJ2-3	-	TGTGCCAGCAGCCAATCCGGGACTAGCACAGATACGCAGTATTTT	CASSQSGTSTDTQYF
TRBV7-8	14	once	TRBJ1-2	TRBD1	TGTGCCAGCAGCCGGACAGGGATAAACTATGGCTACACCTTC	CASSRTGINYGYTF
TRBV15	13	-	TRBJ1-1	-	TGTGCCACCAGCATAACACCGAACACTGAAGCTTTCTTT	CATSITPNTEAFF
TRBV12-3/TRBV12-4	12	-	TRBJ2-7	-	TGTGCCAGCAGTTTCCTCCCGAGGGAGCAGTACTTC	CASSFLPREQYF
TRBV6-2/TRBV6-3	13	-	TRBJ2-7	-	TGTGCCAGCAGTCGACCAGGGGAGGGGGAGCAGTACTTC	CASSRPGEGEQYF
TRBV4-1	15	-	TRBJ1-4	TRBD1	TGCGCCAGCAGCCAGGGGCAGGGGGCTATTGAAAAACTGTTTTTT	CASSQGQGAIEKLFF
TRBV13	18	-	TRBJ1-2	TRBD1	TGTGCCAGCAGCCCAGCTAAAGACGGGACAGCGGACCTCTATGGCTACACCTTC	CASSPAKDGTADLYGYTF
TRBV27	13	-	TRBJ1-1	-	TGTGCCAGCAGCCTACAAGGGTACACTGAAGCTTTCTTT	CASSLQGYTEAFF
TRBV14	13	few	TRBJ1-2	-	TGTGCCAGCAGCCAAGATCGGGGGTATGGCTACACCTTC	CASSQDRGYGYTF
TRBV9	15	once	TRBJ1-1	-	TGTGCCAGCAGCGTAGGGTTGATGGAGAACACTGAAGCTTTCTTT	CASSVGLMENTEAFF
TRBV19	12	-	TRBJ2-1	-	TGTGCCAGTAGTATCCCCTACAATGAGCAGTTCTTC	CASSIPYNEQFF
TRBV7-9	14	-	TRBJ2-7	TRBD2	TGTGCCAGCAGCCTAAGGACTAGCGGCTACGAGCAGTACTTC	CASSLRTSGYEQYF
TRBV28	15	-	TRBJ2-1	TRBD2	TGTGCCAGCAGTACAGGCGGGAGGGGGGGGAATGAGCAGTTCTTC	CASSTGGRGGNEQFF
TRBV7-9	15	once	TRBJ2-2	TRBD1	TGTGCCAGCAGAACAGGGACAGGGGTGACCGGGGAGCTGTTTTTT	CASRTGTGVTGELFF
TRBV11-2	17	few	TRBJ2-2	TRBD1	TGTGCCAGCAGCTTCTCAACAGGGGGCTGGAACACCGGGGAGCTGTTTTTT	CASSFSTGGWNTGELFF
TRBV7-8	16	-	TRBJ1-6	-	TGTGCCAGCAGCTTAGGGGCCGGGACGGTGAATTCACCCCTCCACTTT	CASSLGAGTVNSPLHF
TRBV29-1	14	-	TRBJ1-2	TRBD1	TGCAGCGTTGAAGGGACAGGGTCGGGCTATGGCTACACCTTC	CSVEGTGSGYGYTF
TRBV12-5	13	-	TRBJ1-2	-	TGTGCTAGTGGTCCGCGACCGGGCTATGGCTACACCTTC	CASGPRPGYGYTF
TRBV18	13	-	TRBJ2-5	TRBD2	TGTGCCAGCTCACGACTAGCGAAAGAGACCCAGTACTTC	CASSRLAKETQYF
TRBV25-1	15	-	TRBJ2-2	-	TGTGCCAGCAGTGAATGGGACCGGAACACCGGGGAGCTGTTTTTT	CASSEWDRNTGELFF
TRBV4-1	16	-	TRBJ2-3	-	TGCGCCAGCAGCCAAGGTGGACAAAAGTACACAGATACGCAGTATTTT	CASSQGGQKYTDTQYF